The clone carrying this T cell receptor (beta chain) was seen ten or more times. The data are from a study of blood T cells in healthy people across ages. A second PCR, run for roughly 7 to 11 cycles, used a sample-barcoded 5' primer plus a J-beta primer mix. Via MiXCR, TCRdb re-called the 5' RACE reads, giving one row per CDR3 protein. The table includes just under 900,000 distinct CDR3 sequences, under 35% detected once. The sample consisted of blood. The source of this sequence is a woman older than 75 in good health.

CDR3 amino acids: CASSSLHGYTF. DNA for the CDR3: TGTGCCAGCAGCTCACTCCATGGCTACACCTTC. This chain connects TRBV12-3 or TRBV12-4 to TRBJ1-2; D remains ambiguous. V lost 6 bases, J lost 6 bases, and 8 bases lay in between. The CDR3 totals 11 residues.